The 13 T cell receptor beta chains reported below all come from one sample, sequenced in a study of shared clonotypes between healthy human individuals. TCRdb's table, derived via immunoSEQ multiplex PCR, lists solely in-frame clones and lacks some. The table lists 490,000 or so clones, less than 80% of them singletons, with 10% to 15% in the top ten. The specimen sequenced was PBMCs. These receptors all stem from a woman aged 40 to 49 in good health. Some clones in this sample may be carry-over from other donors' samples.

The sample holds one count of this clone. The rearrangement joins TRBV5-1 to TRBJ1-4, with D tentatively TRBD1 (6 bases). The ends were cut back, 2 bases at V and 1 base at J, with 12 bases in the middle. Germline V CDR1 and CDR2: SGHRS, YFSETQ. This CDR3 comprises 16 residues. CDR3 region: CASSFLGQITNEKLFF. The CDR3 DNA reads TGCGCCAGCAGCTTTTTAGGACAGATAACTAATGAAAAACTGTTTTTT.

This clone was counted only a few times. The chain links TRBV7-9 to TRBJ2-2; perhaps TRBD1 as D (5 bases). Germline V lookup: CDR1 SEHNR, CDR2 FQNEAQ (reference sequence). The CDR3 length is 17 residues. In DNA form, the CDR3 reads TGTGTCAATGCAGCCGGTTGGGGCAGGAGGAACACCGGGGAGCTGTTTTTT. This encodes CVNAAGWGRRNTGELFF.

The chain joins TRBV10-3 to TRBJ2-7; D uncertain. CDR1 is ENHRY, CDR2 SYGVKD, per germline. The CDR3 covers 13 residues. Trimming removed 4 bases from V and 4 bases from J, with 11 bases in between. The CDR3 DNA sequence: TGTGCCATCAGTGTTCCGGGTGGGTACGAGCAGTACTTC. Residues: CAISVPGGYEQYF.

V usage is TRBV19 and J usage is TRBJ2-7; 10 nucleotides agree with TRBD2. Germline-derived CDR1 and CDR2 are LNHDA and SQIVND (reference sequence). This CDR3 region has 16 residues. Losses at the gene ends were 1 base for V and 6 bases for J; bases not matched to a gene: 9. CDR3 DNA sequence: TGTGCCAGTAGTATAGTTCTAGCGGGAGCGTCTGGCGAGCAGTACTTC. Translating gives CASSIVLAGASGEQYF.

This clone was picked up one time. The rearrangement uses TRBV4-2 and TRBJ1-2, with 8 bases that match TRBD1. This CDR3 region has 15 residues. Losses at the gene ends were 5 bases for V and 5 bases for J; bases not matched to a gene: 10. CDR1 and CDR2 from the germline V gene are LGHNA and YNFKEQ. CDR3 sequence (DNA): TGTGCCAGCAGCTCATCCAGGACAGGGAAATATGGCTACACCTTC. Translating gives CASSSSRTGKYGYTF.

J is TRBJ2-4 and V is TRBV4-3; 8 bases are shared with TRBD2. CDR3 length: 15 amino acids. CDR1 is LGHNA, CDR2 YSLEER, per germline. V shed 0 bases, J shed 3 bases, and the junction held 1 base outside the gene matches. The CDR3 sequence is CASSQEAGGKNIQYF. DNA of the CDR3: TGCGCCAGCAGCCAAGAGGCGGGGGGCAAAAACATTCAGTACTTC.

The genes are TRBV28 and TRBJ2-6; D is possibly TRBD1 (5 bases). This CDR3 is built from 13 residues. The V and J ends lost 9 bases and 1 base respectively, with 7 bases between them. CDR1 MDHEN and CDR2 SYDVKM come from the germline V gene. CDR3 bases: TGTGCCAGTCAGGGTTCTGGGGCCAACGTCCTGACTTTC. It yields the protein CASQGSGANVLTF.

This sequence joins TRBV19 and TRBJ2-7, with TRBD1 matching over 7 bases. The ends lost 9 bases at V and 2 bases at J; junction bases unmatched: 10. Germline V gene data show CDR1 as LNHDA and CDR2 as SQIVND (reference sequence). The CDR3 contains 14 residues. The CDR3 sequence: CASSSPGQTYEQYF. In nucleotides, the CDR3 is TGTGCCAGCTCTTCCCCGGGACAGACCTACGAGCAGTACTTC.

The CDR3 sequence is CASSAREGEQYF. In DNA form, the CDR3 reads TGTGCCAGCAGCGCACGGGAGGGGGAGCAGTACTTC. This chain uses TRBV7-6 with TRBJ2-7; 8 nucleotides align to TRBD2. This CDR3 spans 12 amino acids. Germline CDR1 and CDR2: SGHVS and FNYEAQ. J was trimmed by 7 bases and V by 5 bases; bases with no gene match: 4.

The chain uses TRBV7-3 and TRBJ2-1, with TRBD2 as a possible D gene (5 bases). Trimming took off 0 bases at V and 12 bases at J, with 12 bases between the two ends. This CDR3 contains 13 residues. The V gene's germline CDR1 is SGHTA and CDR2 FQGTGA. The CDR3 spells CASSLTPGAGQFF. The CDR3 DNA reads as TGTGCCAGCAGCTTAACCCCAGGCGCGGGGCAGTTCTTC.

This chain joins TRBV10-1 and TRBJ1-4; 7 bases are shared with TRBD1. The CDR3 contains 13 residues. Germline V gene lookup returns CDR1 WNHNN and CDR2 SYGVQD (reference sequence). Trimming at V came to 3 bases and at J to 6 bases, leaving 1 base not matched to a gene. CDR3 sequence (DNA): TGCGCCAGCAGTGAAGGACAGGATGAAAAACTGTTTTTT. Its protein is CASSEGQDEKLFF.

The chain combines TRBV29-1 with TRBJ2-1, with D possibly called TRBD1 or TRBD2 (6 bases each). The CDR3 length is 12 residues. The ends were cut back, 6 bases at V and 6 bases at J, with 12 bases in the middle. Germline CDR1 SQVTM, CDR2 ANQGSEA. The CDR3 DNA reads as TGCAGCGTCAACGGAGGGGGCAATGAGCAGTTCTTC. It specifies CSVNGGGNEQFF.

The gene calls are TRBV28 and TRBJ1-2, with D possibly matching TRBD1 (6 bases). The CDR3 has 13 amino acids. Germline V gene lookup returns CDR1 MDHEN and CDR2 SYDVKM. V lost 6 bases, J lost 4 bases, and 12 bases lay in between. The CDR3 DNA follows: TGTGCCAGCAGGCAGGGGTTGGCCTATGGCTACACCTTC. Protein product: CASRQGLAYGYTF.